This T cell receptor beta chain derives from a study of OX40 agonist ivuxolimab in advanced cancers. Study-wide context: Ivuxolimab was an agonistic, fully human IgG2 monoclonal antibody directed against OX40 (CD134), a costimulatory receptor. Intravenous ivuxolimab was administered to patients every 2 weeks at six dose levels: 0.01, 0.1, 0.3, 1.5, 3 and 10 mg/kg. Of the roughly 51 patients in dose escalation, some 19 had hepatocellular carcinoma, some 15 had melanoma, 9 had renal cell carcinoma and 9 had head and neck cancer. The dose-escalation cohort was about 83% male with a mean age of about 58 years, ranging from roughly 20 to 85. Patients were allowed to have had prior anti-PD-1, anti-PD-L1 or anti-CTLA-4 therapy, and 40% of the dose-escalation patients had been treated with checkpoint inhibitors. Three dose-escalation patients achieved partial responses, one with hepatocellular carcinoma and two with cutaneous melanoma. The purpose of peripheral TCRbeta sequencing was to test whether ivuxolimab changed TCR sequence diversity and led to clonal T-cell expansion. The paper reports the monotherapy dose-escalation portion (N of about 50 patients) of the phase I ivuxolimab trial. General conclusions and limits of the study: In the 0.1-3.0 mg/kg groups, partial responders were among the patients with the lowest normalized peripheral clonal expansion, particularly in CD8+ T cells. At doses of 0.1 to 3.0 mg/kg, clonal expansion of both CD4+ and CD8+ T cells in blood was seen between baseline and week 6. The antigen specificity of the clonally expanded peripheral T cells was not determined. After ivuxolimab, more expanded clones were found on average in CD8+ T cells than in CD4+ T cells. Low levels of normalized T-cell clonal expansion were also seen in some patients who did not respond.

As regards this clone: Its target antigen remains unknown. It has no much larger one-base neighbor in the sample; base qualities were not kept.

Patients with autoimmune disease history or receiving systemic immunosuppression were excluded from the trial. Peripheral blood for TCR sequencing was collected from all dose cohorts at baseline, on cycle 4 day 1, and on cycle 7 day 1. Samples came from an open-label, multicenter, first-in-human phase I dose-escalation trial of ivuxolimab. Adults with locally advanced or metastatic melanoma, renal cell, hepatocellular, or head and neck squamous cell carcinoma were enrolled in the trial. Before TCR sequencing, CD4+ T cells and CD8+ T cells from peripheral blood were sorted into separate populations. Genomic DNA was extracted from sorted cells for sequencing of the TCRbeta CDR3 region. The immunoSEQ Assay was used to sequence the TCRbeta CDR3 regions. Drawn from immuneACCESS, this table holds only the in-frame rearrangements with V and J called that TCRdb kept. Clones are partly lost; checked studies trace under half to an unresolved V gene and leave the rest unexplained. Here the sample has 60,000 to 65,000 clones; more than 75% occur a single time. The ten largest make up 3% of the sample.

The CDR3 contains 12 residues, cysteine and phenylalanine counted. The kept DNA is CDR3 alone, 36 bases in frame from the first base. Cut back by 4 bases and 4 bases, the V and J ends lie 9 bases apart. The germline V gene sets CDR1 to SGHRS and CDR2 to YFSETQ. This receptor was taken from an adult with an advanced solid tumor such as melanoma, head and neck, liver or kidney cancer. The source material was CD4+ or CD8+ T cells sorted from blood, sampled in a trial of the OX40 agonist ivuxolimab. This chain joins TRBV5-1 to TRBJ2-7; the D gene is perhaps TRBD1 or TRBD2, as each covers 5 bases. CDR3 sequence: CASSRDGYEQYF. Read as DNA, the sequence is TGCGCCAGCAGCAGGGACGGTTACGAGCAGTACTTC.